This TCR beta chain was observed in a study of blood T cell repertoires in COVID-19. Study details: Whether acute or convalescent, the COVID-19 samples came from the United States, Italy and Spain. Sources were T cells, B-cell-depleted T cells, or PBMCs; the material itself was cDNA or gDNA.

This CDR3 has 18 amino acids. J lost 2 bases, V lost 0 bases, and 11 bases had no gene match. The germline gives CDR1 SGDLS, CDR2 YYNGEE. Assay used: immunoSEQ multiplex PCR; TCRdb lists only in-frame clones, some missing. The table records 250,000 to 350,000 clones, 90% of them present only once. Seattle patient enrollment occurred during active infection, with longitudinal follow-up thereafter. This clone is a singleton in its sample. The chain employs TRBV9 and TRBJ2-1; 7 bases align to TRBD2. Sample: peripheral blood. This TCR was recovered from a woman aged 45-65 years with COVID-19, enrolled during active disease. As DNA, the CDR3 is TGTGCCAGCAGCGTAGCTACTTCGCTAGCGGTAACCTACAATGAGCAGTTCTTC. This translates into CASSVATSLAVTYNEQFF. Full variable domain (missing parts from reference TRBV9 and TRBJ2-1): DSGVTQTPKHLITATGQRVTLRCSPRSGDLSVYWYQQSLDQGLQFLIQYYNGEERAKGNILERFSAQQFPDLHSELNLSSLELGDSALYFCASSVATSLAVTYNEQFFGPGTRLTVL.